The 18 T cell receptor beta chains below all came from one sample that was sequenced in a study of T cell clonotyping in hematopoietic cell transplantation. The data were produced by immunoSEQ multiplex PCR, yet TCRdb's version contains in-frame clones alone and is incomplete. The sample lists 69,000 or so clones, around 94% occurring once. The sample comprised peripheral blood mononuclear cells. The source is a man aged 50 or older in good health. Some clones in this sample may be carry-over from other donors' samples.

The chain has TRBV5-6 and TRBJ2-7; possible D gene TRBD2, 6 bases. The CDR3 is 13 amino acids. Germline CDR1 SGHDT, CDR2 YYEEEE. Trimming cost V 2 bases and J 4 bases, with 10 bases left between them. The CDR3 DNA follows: TGTGCCAGCAGCTTAAGGCGGGATTACGAGCAGTACTTC. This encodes CASSLRRDYEQYF.

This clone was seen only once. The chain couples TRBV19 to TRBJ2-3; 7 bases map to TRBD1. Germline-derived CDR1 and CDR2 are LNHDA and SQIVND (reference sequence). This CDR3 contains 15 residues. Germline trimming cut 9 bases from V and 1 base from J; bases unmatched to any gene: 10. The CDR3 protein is CASRTLGTGTDTQYF. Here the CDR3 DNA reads TGTGCCAGCAGAACTCTCGGGACAGGCACAGATACGCAGTATTTT.

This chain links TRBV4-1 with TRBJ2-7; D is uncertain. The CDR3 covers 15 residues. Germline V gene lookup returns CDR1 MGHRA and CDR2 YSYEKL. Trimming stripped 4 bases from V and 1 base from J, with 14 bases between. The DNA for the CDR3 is TGCGCCAGCAGCCCGAAACAGATTGGGTCCTACGAGCAGTACTTC. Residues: CASSPKQIGSYEQYF.

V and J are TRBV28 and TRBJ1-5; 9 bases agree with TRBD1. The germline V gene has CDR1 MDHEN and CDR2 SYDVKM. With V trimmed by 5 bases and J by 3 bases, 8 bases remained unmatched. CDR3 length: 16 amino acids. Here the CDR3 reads CASSALGTGINQPQHF. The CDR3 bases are TGTGCCAGCAGTGCCCTCGGGACAGGGATCAATCAGCCCCAGCATTTT.

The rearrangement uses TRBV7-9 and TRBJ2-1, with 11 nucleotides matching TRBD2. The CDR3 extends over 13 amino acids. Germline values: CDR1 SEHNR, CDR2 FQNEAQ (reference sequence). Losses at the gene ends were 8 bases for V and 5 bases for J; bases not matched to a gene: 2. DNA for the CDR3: TGTGCCAGCGGGACTAGCGGACACAATGAGCAGTTCTTC. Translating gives CASGTSGHNEQFF.

As DNA, the CDR3 is TGTGCCAGCAGCTTATCAAGCGGGAGTGGAGATACGCAGTATTTT. Translated: CASSLSSGSGDTQYF. V is TRBV7-3 and J is TRBJ2-3, with 8 bases aligning to TRBD2. V shed 2 bases and J 5 bases; nucleotides not matched to a gene: 6. The CDR3 is 15 residues long. From germline, CDR1 is SGHTA and CDR2 FQGTGA.

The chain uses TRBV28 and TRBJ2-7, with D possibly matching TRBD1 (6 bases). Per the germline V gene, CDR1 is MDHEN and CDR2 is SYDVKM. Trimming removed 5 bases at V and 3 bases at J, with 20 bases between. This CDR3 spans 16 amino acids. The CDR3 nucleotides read TGTGCCAGCAGTGGCGCCAGGGGTCAAAATGACTACGAGCAGTACTTC. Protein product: CASSGARGQNDYEQYF.

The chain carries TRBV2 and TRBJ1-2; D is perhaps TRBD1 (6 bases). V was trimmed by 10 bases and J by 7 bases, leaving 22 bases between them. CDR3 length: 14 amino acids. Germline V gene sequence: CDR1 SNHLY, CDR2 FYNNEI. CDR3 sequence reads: CATYYPGERGGYTF. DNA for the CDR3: TGTGCCACCTATTACCCAGGGGAGAGAGGTGGCTACACCTTC.

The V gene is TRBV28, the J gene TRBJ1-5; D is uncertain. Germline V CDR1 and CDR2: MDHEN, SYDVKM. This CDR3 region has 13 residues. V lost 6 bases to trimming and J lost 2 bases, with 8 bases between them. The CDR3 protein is CASRGKGNQPQHF. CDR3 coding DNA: TGTGCCAGCAGGGGAAAGGGCAATCAGCCCCAGCATTTT. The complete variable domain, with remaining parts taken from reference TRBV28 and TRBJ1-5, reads DVKVTQSSRYLVKRTGEKVFLECVQDMDHENMFWYRQDPGLGLRLIYFSYDVKMKEKGDIPEGYSVSREKKERFSLILESASTNQTSMYLCASRGKGNQPQHFGDGTRLSIL.

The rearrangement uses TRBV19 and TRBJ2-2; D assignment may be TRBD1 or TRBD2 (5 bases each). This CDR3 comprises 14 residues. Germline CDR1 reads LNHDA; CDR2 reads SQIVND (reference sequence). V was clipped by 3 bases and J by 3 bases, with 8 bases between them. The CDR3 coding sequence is TGTGCCAGTAGTATCCTGGGGGACACCGGGGAGCTGTTTTTT. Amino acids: CASSILGDTGELFF.

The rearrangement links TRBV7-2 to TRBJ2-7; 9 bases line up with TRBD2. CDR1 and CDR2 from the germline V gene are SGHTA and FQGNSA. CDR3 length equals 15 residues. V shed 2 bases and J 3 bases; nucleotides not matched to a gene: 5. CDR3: CASSLSAGGNYEQYF. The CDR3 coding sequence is TGTGCCAGCAGCTTATCGGCGGGGGGGAACTACGAGCAGTACTTC.

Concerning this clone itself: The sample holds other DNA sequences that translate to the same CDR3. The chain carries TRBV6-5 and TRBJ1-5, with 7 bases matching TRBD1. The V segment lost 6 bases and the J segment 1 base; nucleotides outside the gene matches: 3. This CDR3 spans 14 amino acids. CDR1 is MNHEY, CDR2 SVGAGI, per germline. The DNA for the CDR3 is TGTGCCAGCAGCTCAGGGGGGAGCAATCAGCCCCAGCATTTT. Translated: CASSSGGSNQPQHF.

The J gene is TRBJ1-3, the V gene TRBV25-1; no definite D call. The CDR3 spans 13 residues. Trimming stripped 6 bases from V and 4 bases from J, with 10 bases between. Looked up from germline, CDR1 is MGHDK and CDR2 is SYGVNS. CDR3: CASRSGVGNTIYF. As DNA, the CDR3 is TGTGCCAGCAGGAGTGGGGTCGGAAACACCATATATTTT.

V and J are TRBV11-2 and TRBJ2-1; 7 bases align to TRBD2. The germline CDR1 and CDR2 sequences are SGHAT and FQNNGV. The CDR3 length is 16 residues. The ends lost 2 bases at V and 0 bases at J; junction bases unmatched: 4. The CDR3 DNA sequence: TGTGCCAGCAGCTTAAGTGGCGGGAGCTCCTACAATGAGCAGTTCTTC. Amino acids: CASSLSGGSSYNEQFF.

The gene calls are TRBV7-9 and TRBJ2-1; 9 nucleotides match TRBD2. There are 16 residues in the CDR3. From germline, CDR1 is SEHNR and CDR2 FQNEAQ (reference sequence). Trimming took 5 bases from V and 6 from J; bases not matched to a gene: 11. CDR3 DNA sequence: TGTGCCAGCAGCGCCCCCCACCGCGGGGGGGCCAATGAGCAGTTCTTC. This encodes CASSAPHRGGANEQFF.

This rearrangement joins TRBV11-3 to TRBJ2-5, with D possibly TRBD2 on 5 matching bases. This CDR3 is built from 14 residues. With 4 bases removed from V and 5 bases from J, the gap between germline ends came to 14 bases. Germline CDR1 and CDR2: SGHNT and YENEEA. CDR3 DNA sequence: TGTGCCAGCAGCTCGGGAACAACACCGGAGACCCAGTACTTC. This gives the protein CASSSGTTPETQYF. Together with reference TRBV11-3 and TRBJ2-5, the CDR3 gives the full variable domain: EAGVVQSPRYKIIEKKQPVAFWCNPISGHNTLYWYLQNLGQGPELLIRYENEEAVDDSQLPKDRFSAERLKGVDSTLKIQPAELGDSAVYLCASSSGTTPETQYFGPGTRLLVL.

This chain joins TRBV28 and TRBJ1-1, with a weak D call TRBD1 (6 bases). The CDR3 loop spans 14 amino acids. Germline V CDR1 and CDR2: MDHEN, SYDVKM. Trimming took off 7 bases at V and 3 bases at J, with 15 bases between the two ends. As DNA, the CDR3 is TGTGCCAGCACCTCCGCAGGGGTGTACACTGAAGCTTTCTTT. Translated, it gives CASTSAGVYTEAFF.

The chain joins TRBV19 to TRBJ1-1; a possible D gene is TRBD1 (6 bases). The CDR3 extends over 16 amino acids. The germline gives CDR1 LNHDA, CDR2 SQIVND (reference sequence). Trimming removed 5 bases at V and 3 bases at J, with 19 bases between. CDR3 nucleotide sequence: TGTGCCAGTAGTTTCGACCCCAGGGGAAGACACACTGAAGCTTTCTTT. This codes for CASSFDPRGRHTEAFF.